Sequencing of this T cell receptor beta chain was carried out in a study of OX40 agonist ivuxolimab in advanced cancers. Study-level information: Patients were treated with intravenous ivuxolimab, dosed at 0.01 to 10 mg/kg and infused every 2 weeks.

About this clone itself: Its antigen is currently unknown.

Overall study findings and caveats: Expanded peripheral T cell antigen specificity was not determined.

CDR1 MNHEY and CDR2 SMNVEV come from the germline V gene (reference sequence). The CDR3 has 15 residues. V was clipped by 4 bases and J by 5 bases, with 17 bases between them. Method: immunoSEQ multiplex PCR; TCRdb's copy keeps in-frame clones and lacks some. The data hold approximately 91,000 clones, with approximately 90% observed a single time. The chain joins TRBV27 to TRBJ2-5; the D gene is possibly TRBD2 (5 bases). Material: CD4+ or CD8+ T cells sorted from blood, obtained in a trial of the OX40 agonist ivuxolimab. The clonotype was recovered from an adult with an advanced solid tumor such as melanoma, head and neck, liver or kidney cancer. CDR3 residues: CASSSRGQPPETQYF. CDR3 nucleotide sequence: TGTGCCAGCAGTTCACGGGGTCAACCCCCCGAGACCCAGTACTTC.